This is a list of T cell receptor beta chains from one sample in a study of shared clonotypes between healthy human individuals. The data were produced by immunoSEQ multiplex PCR, yet TCRdb's version contains in-frame clones alone and is incomplete. The sample has roughly 520,000 clones; approximately 94% are singletons. The sequencing sample was made of naive CD4+ T cells sorted from blood. All receptors come from a woman aged 25 to 39 in good health. The CDR3 runs from the conserved cysteine through the conserved F or W. The order of the fields is D gene, V gene, clone size, J gene, CDR3 DNA, CDR3 protein. A D gene is named only where the DNA matches it firmly. Size tells how often a clone was seen (once, few, many) or the class of an expanded clone, and some rows leave it out.

D: -
V: TRBV5-4
size: -
J: TRBJ1-2
DNA: TGTGCCAGCAGCTTGGTTAGGACAGATAATGGCTACACCTTC
CDR3: CASSLVRTDNGYTF

D: -
V: TRBV7-2
size: once
J: TRBJ2-1
DNA: TGTGCCAGCAGCTCCGGCCCGGTAAATGAGCAGTTCTTC
CDR3: CASSSGPVNEQFF

D: -
V: TRBV11-2
size: -
J: TRBJ2-5
DNA: TGTGCCAGCAGCTTAATGCGATCCAAAGAGACCCAGTACTTC
CDR3: CASSLMRSKETQYF

D: -
V: TRBV6-5
size: -
J: TRBJ2-3
DNA: TGTGCCAGCGGCGGTGACGGGGGGCGCGCAGATACGCAGTATTTT
CDR3: CASGGDGGRADTQYF

D: -
V: TRBV29-1
size: -
J: TRBJ2-3
DNA: TGCAGCGTTTTGACAGCAGCACCGGATACGCAGTATTTT
CDR3: CSVLTAAPDTQYF

D: -
V: TRBV2
size: -
J: TRBJ1-4
DNA: TGTGCCAGCAGAATTCAGGGAGTGGCTAATGAAAAACTGTTTTTT
CDR3: CASRIQGVANEKLFF

D: TRBD2
V: TRBV7-2
size: -
J: TRBJ2-2
DNA: TGTGCCAGCAGTTCCGGGACTAGGGTCACCGGGGAGCTGTTTTTT
CDR3: CASSSGTRVTGELFF

D: TRBD1
V: TRBV10-2
size: -
J: TRBJ2-5
DNA: TGCGCCAGCACAGAGGAGTGGGACAGGGGGCAAGAGACCCAGTACTTC
CDR3: CASTEEWDRGQETQYF

D: -
V: TRBV18
size: -
J: TRBJ2-1
DNA: TGTGCCAGCTCACCACGGGTCGGGGGCGCGACGGGTGAGCAGTTCTTC
CDR3: CASSPRVGGATGEQFF

D: -
V: TRBV27
size: -
J: TRBJ2-7
DNA: TGTGCCAGCAGTTTCCTAGCCAGGGAGTACGAGCAGTACTTC
CDR3: CASSFLAREYEQYF

D: TRBD1
V: TRBV5-1
size: -
J: TRBJ1-2
DNA: TGCGCCAGCAGCTTGGGTACAGGGGTAATCTCTGGCTACACCTTC
CDR3: CASSLGTGVISGYTF

D: -
V: TRBV6-6
size: -
J: TRBJ2-2
DNA: TGTGCCAGCAGTTACTCGCAGACCGGGGCCGGGGAGCTGTTTTTT
CDR3: CASSYSQTGAGELFF

D: -
V: TRBV27
size: -
J: TRBJ2-5
DNA: TGTGCCAGCAGTTTTTACGGCGGAGAGACCCAGTACTTC
CDR3: CASSFYGGETQYF

D: TRBD1
V: TRBV11-2
size: -
J: TRBJ2-2
DNA: TGTGCCAGCAGCTTAGATCCTCGACAGGGAACCGGGGAGCTGTTTTTT
CDR3: CASSLDPRQGTGELFF

D: -
V: TRBV7-6
size: -
J: TRBJ2-7
DNA: TGTGCCAGCAGCCCAGGGGCCCCGACTAGAACGCTGGGCGAGCAGTACTTC
CDR3: CASSPGAPTRTLGEQYF

D: -
V: TRBV29-1
size: -
J: TRBJ1-1
DNA: TGCAGCGTTGACGGCACAATGAACACTGAAGCTTTCTTT
CDR3: CSVDGTMNTEAFF

D: -
V: TRBV28
size: -
J: TRBJ1-5
DNA: TGTGCCAGCAGTCTACATCAGGGGACGCCCAATCAGCCCCAGCATTTT
CDR3: CASSLHQGTPNQPQHF

D: TRBD2
V: TRBV28
size: -
J: TRBJ2-1
DNA: TGTGCCAGCAGTTTAGATTTAGCGGGAGCCTACAATGAGCAGTTCTTC
CDR3: CASSLDLAGAYNEQFF

D: TRBD1
V: TRBV9
size: -
J: TRBJ1-4
DNA: TGTGCCAGCAGCGCCCCGGGACAGACGTATAATGAAAAACTGTTTTTT
CDR3: CASSAPGQTYNEKLFF

D: TRBD1
V: TRBV7-2
size: -
J: TRBJ2-7
DNA: TGTGCCAGCAGCCGCCAACAGGGGACCTACGAGCAGTACTTC
CDR3: CASSRQQGTYEQYF

D: -
V: TRBV7-9
size: -
J: TRBJ1-2
DNA: TGTGCCAGCAGCTTAGCGACCAGTGGCTACACCTTC
CDR3: CASSLATSGYTF

D: TRBD1
V: TRBV30
size: -
J: TRBJ2-7
DNA: TGTGCCTGGGCAGGGGGCGCCTTCTACGAGCAGTACTTC
CDR3: CAWAGGAFYEQYF

D: -
V: TRBV2
size: -
J: TRBJ2-5
DNA: TGTGCCAGCAATGAGTGGCGCGGCGAGACCCAGTACTTC
CDR3: CASNEWRGETQYF

D: -
V: TRBV5-1
size: once
J: TRBJ2-3
DNA: TGCGCCAGCAGCTTGGATGGTGTAGGCACAGATACGCAGTATTTT
CDR3: CASSLDGVGTDTQYF

D: -
V: TRBV18
size: -
J: TRBJ2-5
DNA: TGTGCCAGCTCACCACCGGGCGAGACCCAGTACTTC
CDR3: CASSPPGETQYF

D: -
V: TRBV25-1
size: -
J: TRBJ1-2
DNA: TGTGCCAGCAATCGTGGCGTTGGGGACTATGGCTACACCTTC
CDR3: CASNRGVGDYGYTF

D: -
V: TRBV18
size: once
J: TRBJ1-5
DNA: TGTGCCAGCTCAGCGGCCGAGGCGCAGCCCCAGCATTTT
CDR3: CASSAAEAQPQHF

D: -
V: TRBV6-1
size: -
J: TRBJ1-4
DNA: TGTGCCAGCAGTGAAATCGGGCGGTCTAATGAAAAACTGTTTTTT
CDR3: CASSEIGRSNEKLFF

D: -
V: TRBV4-2
size: -
J: TRBJ2-7
DNA: TGTGCCAGCAGCTTTCTCTACGAGCAGTACTTC
CDR3: CASSFLYEQYF

D: TRBD1
V: TRBV7-9
size: -
J: TRBJ2-7
DNA: TGTGCCAGCAGCCTACAGGGGGACGGTGCCTACGAGCAGTACTTC
CDR3: CASSLQGDGAYEQYF

D: TRBD1
V: TRBV5-1
size: -
J: TRBJ1-1
DNA: TGCGCCAGCAGCTTGGCCGACAGGGGTTGGACTGAAGCTTTCTTT
CDR3: CASSLADRGWTEAFF

D: -
V: TRBV9
size: -
J: TRBJ2-7
DNA: TGTGCCAGCAGCGTAGACGTGGGGGTTTGGAGAGAGCAGTACTTC
CDR3: CASSVDVGVWREQYF

D: -
V: TRBV28
size: -
J: TRBJ1-3
DNA: TGTGCCAGCAGTCGAAACCCAGCTTCTGGAAACACCATATATTTT
CDR3: CASSRNPASGNTIYF

D: -
V: TRBV18
size: -
J: TRBJ1-4
DNA: TGTGCCAGCTCACCACCTCCCCCACGAGACAGCAGTCTTAATGAAAAACTGTTTTTT
CDR3: CASSPPPPRDSSLNEKLFF

D: -
V: TRBV7-2
size: once
J: TRBJ2-7
DNA: TGTGCCAGCAGCTTACCTCCCCACCACGAGCAGTACTTC
CDR3: CASSLPPHHEQYF

D: -
V: TRBV28
size: -
J: TRBJ1-2
DNA: TGTGCCAGCAGTACCACTCCGGGACTTATGAGAGGCTACACCTTC
CDR3: CASSTTPGLMRGYTF

D: TRBD2
V: TRBV28
size: -
J: TRBJ2-5
DNA: TGTGCCAGCAGAACCGGGACTAGCGGCATTTGGACCCAGTACTTC
CDR3: CASRTGTSGIWTQYF

D: -
V: TRBV6-1
size: -
J: TRBJ2-5
DNA: TGTGCCAGCAGTGATCGACGCCCCCAAGAGACCCAGTACTTC
CDR3: CASSDRRPQETQYF

D: TRBD1
V: TRBV5-1
size: -
J: TRBJ2-7
DNA: TGCGCCAGCAGGGAGTTGTACAGGGGGAGGTACGAGCAGTACTTC
CDR3: CASRELYRGRYEQYF

D: -
V: TRBV5-1
size: once
J: TRBJ2-1
DNA: TGCGCCAGCAGCTTGGAAGGGGGTGGTGAGCAGTTCTTC
CDR3: CASSLEGGGEQFF

D: TRBD1
V: TRBV15
size: -
J: TRBJ2-1
DNA: TGTGCCACCAGCACCAACACAGGGGGAAATGAGCAGTTCTTC
CDR3: CATSTNTGGNEQFF

D: -
V: TRBV19
size: -
J: TRBJ2-1
DNA: TGTGCCAGTAGTGCCGACTTCCCCTCGGATGAGCAGTTCTTC
CDR3: CASSADFPSDEQFF

D: TRBD1
V: TRBV11-2
size: -
J: TRBJ2-7
DNA: TGTGCCAGCACCCCGGGACAGGGGTTCCTCGAGCAGTACTTC
CDR3: CASTPGQGFLEQYF

D: TRBD1
V: TRBV5-8
size: -
J: TRBJ2-7
DNA: TGTGCCAGCAGCCGCGACAGGGACTACGAGCAGTACTTC
CDR3: CASSRDRDYEQYF

D: TRBD1
V: TRBV6-1
size: -
J: TRBJ2-7
DNA: TGTGCCAGCAAACTCCCACAGGGGCTTATAGGCGAGCAGTACTTC
CDR3: CASKLPQGLIGEQYF

D: -
V: TRBV9
size: -
J: TRBJ2-3
DNA: TGTGCCAGCAGCGTAGCAGGGGCCAGCACAGATACGCAGTATTTT
CDR3: CASSVAGASTDTQYF

D: -
V: TRBV7-3
size: -
J: TRBJ1-2
DNA: TGTGCCAGTGGAGTGGGACCTAACTATGGCTACACCTTC
CDR3: CASGVGPNYGYTF

D: TRBD2
V: TRBV2
size: -
J: TRBJ2-7
DNA: TGTGCCAGCGGAAAGACTAGCGGGAGAGGAGGGCCGGAGTCCTACGAGCAGTACTTC
CDR3: CASGKTSGRGGPESYEQYF

D: -
V: TRBV25-1
size: -
J: TRBJ2-7
DNA: TGTGCCAGCAGTGGTTCCTACGAGCAGTACTTC
CDR3: CASSGSYEQYF

D: TRBD1
V: TRBV28
size: -
J: TRBJ2-7
DNA: TGTGCCAGCGGAACAGGGGTTCCCTACGAGCAGTACTTC
CDR3: CASGTGVPYEQYF

D: -
V: TRBV18
size: -
J: TRBJ1-6
DNA: TGTGCCAGCTCACCACGAGAGGAGGGTACGTCACCCCTCCACTTT
CDR3: CASSPREEGTSPLHF

D: -
V: TRBV6-5
size: -
J: TRBJ2-7
DNA: TGTGCCAGCAGTTGGGCCAAGGGTTTCTACGAGCAGTACTTC
CDR3: CASSWAKGFYEQYF

D: -
V: TRBV27
size: -
J: TRBJ2-7
DNA: TGTGCCAGCAGTTTCACCACTCCGGCCTACGAGCAGTACTTC
CDR3: CASSFTTPAYEQYF

D: -
V: TRBV28
size: -
J: TRBJ1-1
DNA: TGTGCCAGCAGTTTCGGGTACACTGAAGCTTTCTTT
CDR3: CASSFGYTEAFF

D: TRBD2
V: TRBV7-2
size: -
J: TRBJ2-1
DNA: TGTGCCAGCAGCTACCCGGGACTAGCGCCGACCAATGAGCAGTTCTTC
CDR3: CASSYPGLAPTNEQFF